The 8 T cell receptor beta chains reported below all come from one sample, sequenced in a study of radiotherapy plus CTLA-4 blockade in lung cancer (dated 2018 in TCRdb). The receptor library was made with the immunoSEQ multiplex PCR assay. Here the immuneACCESS table is served through TCRdb, limited to in-frame sequences with V and J called. Missing clones are a known gap in these copies; in checked studies unresolved V genes cover under half, and the rest lacks a known reason. The sample yields around 95,000 clones; about 80% were counted once. The top ten constitute more than 0.75% of the sample. Sequencing was performed on peripheral blood, taken from a patient treated with radiotherapy plus ipilimumab. These receptors were taken from a human donor with non-small cell lung cancer who had stable disease on radiotherapy plus ipilimumab.

V gene TRBV9 combines with J gene TRBJ2-3; D ambiguous. There are 16 residues in the CDR3. V shed 0 bases and J shed 2 bases, with 13 bases lying between them. Germline CDR1 SGDLS, CDR2 YYNGEE. In DNA, the CDR3 is TGTGCCAGCAGCGTAGCTGGTGGCCTCTTCACAGATACGCAGTATTTT. Amino acids: CASSVAGGLFTDTQYF.

V usage is TRBV13 and J usage is TRBJ2-2, with unresolved D. The CDR3 has 12 amino acids. Germline assignment: CDR1 PRHDT and CDR2 FYEKMQ (reference sequence). The ends were cut back, 8 bases at V and 5 bases at J, with 9 bases in the middle. CDR3 in amino acids: CASSKGTGELFF. As DNA, the CDR3 is TGTGCCAGCTCCAAGGGTACCGGGGAGCTGTTTTTT.

Here the CDR3 DNA reads TGTGCCAGCTCACAGGGGATAGGTAATCAGCCCCAGCATTTT. It codes for CASSQGIGNQPQHF. The J gene is TRBJ1-5, the V gene TRBV18, with D possibly matching TRBD1 (5 bases). There are 14 residues in the CDR3. The V gene's germline CDR1 is KGHSH and CDR2 LQKENI. Between the trimmed V and J ends, which lost 4 bases and 4 bases, there was a span of 11 bases.

The CDR3 sequence is CAIRWPLAGDNTGELFF. In nucleotides, the CDR3 is TGTGCCATCAGATGGCCCTTAGCGGGAGATAACACCGGGGAGCTGTTTTTT. The V call is TRBV10-3, the J call TRBJ2-2, with 9 bases that match TRBD2. Trimming at V came to 6 bases and at J to 2 bases, leaving 10 bases not matched to a gene. The CDR3 contains 17 residues. Germline V gene lookup returns CDR1 ENHRY and CDR2 SYGVKD.

Here the CDR3 DNA reads TGTGCCAGCAGTGATGCGAGCGGGGGGGCCCGATCCTACGAGCAGTACTTC. Protein: CASSDASGGARSYEQYF. The chain has TRBV2 and TRBJ2-7; 10 bases are a match to TRBD2. The V and J ends lost 3 bases and 1 base, in that order; junction bases with no gene match: 9. Germline assignment: CDR1 SNHLY and CDR2 FYNNEI. The CDR3 contains 17 residues.

The V and J genes are TRBV19 and TRBJ2-3; a weak D match, TRBD1 (6 bases). Germline CDR1 LNHDA, CDR2 SQIVND (reference sequence). The V gene lost 1 base and the J gene lost 0 bases, with 14 bases spanning the gap. This CDR3 has 17 amino acids. CDR3 loop: CASSIGGGGPSTDTQYF. CDR3 coding DNA: TGTGCCAGTAGTATAGGAGGGGGTGGGCCAAGCACAGATACGCAGTATTTT.

V is TRBV27 and J is TRBJ2-6; D may match TRBD1 or TRBD2 (6 bases each). The CDR3 is made up of 17 amino acids. Germline lookup yields CDR1 MNHEY and CDR2 SMNVEV (reference sequence). The V gene lost 2 bases and the J gene lost 1 base, with 12 bases spanning the gap. In DNA, the CDR3 is TGTGCCAGCAGTTTACCGGGGGCTGATTCTGGGGCCAACGTCCTGACTTTC. It codes for CASSLPGADSGANVLTF.

V is TRBV30 and J is TRBJ1-2; the D gene is possibly TRBD1 (6 bases). Germline V gene lookup returns CDR1 GTSNPN and CDR2 SVGIG (reference sequence). The V end lost 0 bases, the J end lost 2 bases, and 13 bases lay between the germline ends. The length of the CDR3 is 15 residues. The CDR3 reads CAWSVVPDRNYGYTF. The CDR3 DNA follows: TGTGCCTGGAGTGTAGTTCCCGACAGGAACTATGGCTACACCTTC.